The clone carrying this T cell receptor (beta chain) has a handful of counts. This entry comes from a study of blood T cell repertoires in COVID-19. Study background: PBMCs, B-cell-depleted T cells, or T cells were the source of the cDNA or gDNA that made up the material.

Method: immunoSEQ multiplex PCR; TCRdb's copy keeps in-frame clones and lacks some. Of approximately 280,000 clones listed, approximately 85% were seen once; the top ten hold approximately 11%. Sequencing was done on a sample of peripheral blood. The origin of this receptor is a woman in her 70s with acute or convalescent COVID-19.

The CDR3 loop is CASSRGQIMNTEAFF. The DNA of the CDR3 is TGTGCCAGCTCGCGAGGGCAGATCATGAACACTGAAGCTTTCTTT. J is TRBJ1-1 and V is TRBV2, with D uncertain. CDR1 and CDR2 (germline): SNHLY, FYNNEI. V was clipped by 8 bases and J by 0 bases, with 16 bases between them. This CDR3 is 15 amino acids long.